This T cell receptor (beta chain) was captured in a study of regulatory T cells in long-lasting Graves disease. Relying on iRepertoire HTBI primers and Arm-PCR of CDR3 regions, the team built TCR beta libraries. TCRdb re-analysed the multiplex PCR reads in MiXCR, keeping a single row per CDR3 protein. Among about 220,000 distinct CDR3 sequences, roughly 19% were seen once, and the ten largest hold roughly 12%. Regarding this clonotype: Its specificity is not known.

The germline CDR1 and CDR2 sequences are GTSNPN and SVGIG (reference sequence). Trimming removed 2 bases at V and 0 bases at J, with 5 bases between. The CDR3 sequence is 13 residues long. Whole-study findings and limits: There were preferences for TRBV28, TRBJ1-2 and TRBJ2-5 in persistent disease.

Time point in this sample: newly diagnosed GD, antithyroid drugs for less than 3 months. The TCR library used RNA extracted from PBMCs. These data are also associated with another study on T cells in Graves' hyperthyroidism and ophthalmopathy.

This specimen consisted of peripheral blood mononuclear cells (PBMCs), obtained at new diagnosis, from a patient treated with antithyroid drugs. This TCR was recovered from a woman in her 30s with Graves disease. This rearrangement joins TRBV30 to TRBJ1-5; D is undetermined. The CDR3 loop is CAWSPDSNQPQHF. CDR3 bases: TGTGCCTGGAGTCCGGATAGCAATCAGCCCCAGCATTTT.